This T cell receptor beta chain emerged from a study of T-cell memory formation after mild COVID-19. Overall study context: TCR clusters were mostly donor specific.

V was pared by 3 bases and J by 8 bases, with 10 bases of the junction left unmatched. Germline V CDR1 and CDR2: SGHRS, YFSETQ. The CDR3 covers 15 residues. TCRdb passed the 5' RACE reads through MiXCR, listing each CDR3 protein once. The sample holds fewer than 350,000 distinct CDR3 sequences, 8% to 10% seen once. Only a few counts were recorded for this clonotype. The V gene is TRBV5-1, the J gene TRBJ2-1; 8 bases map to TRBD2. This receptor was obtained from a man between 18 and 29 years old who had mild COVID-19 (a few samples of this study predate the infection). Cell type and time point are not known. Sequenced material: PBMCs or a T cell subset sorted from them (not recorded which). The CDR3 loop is CASSSGAGGHDEQFF. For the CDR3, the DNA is TGCGCCAGCAGCTCTGGGGCGGGGGGTCACGATGAGCAGTTCTTC.